This T cell receptor beta chain was identified in a study of cytomegalovirus exposure and HLA in healthy donors (dated by TCRdb to 2016 to 2017). About the study as a whole: An earlier analysis of fewer than 750 of the donors reported 276 Gb of sequence data and 90 million to 120 million unique TCR beta sequences obtained from approximately 180 million T cells. A later genetic analysis took genome-wide SNP genotypes for about 65% of the 666 donors and used that subset as a discovery cohort. Approximately 300 gigabases of sequencing data and roughly 80 million unique TCR sequences made up an early release that covered around 640 HLA-typed donors. The later analysis used no new phenotypic data to find candidate immune exposures, relying instead on TCR beta sequences and their occurrence across donors. Donor age, sex, ethnicity and CMV serostatus were compiled alongside the repertoire data. The genetic ancestry cluster associated with self-reported Caucasian donors included roughly four fifths of the roughly 400 genotyped donors. Both class I and class II loci were covered by HLA typing, at four-digit resolution. High-throughput TCR immunosequencing, statistical association of individual TCRs with disease status, and machine learning were combined to predict cytomegalovirus infection status. The study aimed to test whether signatures of past pathogen exposure could be identified by cataloging public T cell receptors. About five DR-DQ haplotypes were treated as single units for association and clustering because of strong linkage in the cohort. Every discovery cohort repertoire had been produced on one sequencing platform. To decide whether each TCR beta V gene segment behaved as functional or pseudogenic, an earlier analysis of 587 of the donors relied on high-throughput TCR beta sequencing. In addition to the first cohort of 666 subjects, a separate validation cohort of 120 different subjects was used. The study used immunosequencing to profile the T cell repertoires of several hundred subjects and linked those repertoires to cytomegalovirus serostatus. On average, around 240,000 unique TCR beta nucleotide sequences were sequenced per donor among 398 genotyped donors of the cohort, with roughly 18% of those sequences being non-productive. The number of typed donors differed by locus: about 620-640 for A, B, C, DRB1 and DQB1; about 520 for DQA1; around 580 for DPA1; and approximately 450 for DPB1. To study patterns of TCR occurrence, a later analysis re-analyzed previously published TCR beta repertoires from several hundred donors and added high-resolution HLA genotyping.

The cohort was made up of approximately 670 healthy bone marrow donors. All cohort members were sampled while nominally healthy, although unrecorded immune exposures were likely present. The donor was CMV seropositive and belonged to the group of 270 or so seropositive cohort members. Each donor provided a peripheral blood sample, and peripheral blood mononuclear cells were used for TCR beta sequencing. Genomic DNA was extracted from the blood cell samples with the Qiagen DNeasy Blood Extraction Kit. To note about this clone: Its antigen target is currently unknown. The sample holds no much larger clone one base away, and base qualities are not on file.

There are 16 amino acids in the CDR3, from cysteine to phenylalanine inclusive. The read is trimmed to its CDR3 DNA, 48 bases read in frame from base 1. Based on the germline V gene, the CDR1 and CDR2 sequences are SGHTA and FQGNSA. Germline trimming amounts to 5 bases on V and 4 bases on J, with 11 as the count of junction bases outside the gene matches. What the work shows at the level of the full study, not this receptor alone: The study listed 164 TCR beta chains as associated with cytomegalovirus. Because counts were too low, 15 to 20 rarely observed V segments, including chromosome 9 orphons, were excluded from the earlier analysis of several hundred of the donors. Compared with equally common non-associated chains, HLA-associated TCR beta chains in a later analysis were more clonally expanded and had lower generation probabilities. A later genetic analysis reported fewer N-insertions in productive TCRs among donors in an Asian-associated ancestry cluster than the approximately 700-donor mean. Because HLA typing was unavailable for some donors at each locus, only the typed subset was used in association tests. CMV serostatus was the only immune exposure information available for the cohort. In vitro tests confirmed that a few of the cytomegalovirus-associated TCR beta chains recognize cytomegalovirus antigens. Broadly in line with IMGT annotations, most TCR beta V segments showed up in productive rearrangements about 90% or about 30% of the time in an earlier analysis of 450 to 750 of the donors. According to a later analysis, TCR association rates differed among HLA loci, with DRB1 alleles showing the most associated TCRs and HLA-C alleles showing the fewest. Only TCR beta chains were sequenced in this cohort, and the absence of alpha or paired-chain data limited detectable features. Some IMGT-functional V segments, including TRBV6-2 and TRBV6-3, could not be told apart with the 87-base-pair reads, so those segments were excluded. According to the authors, the approach could potentially be generalized to other disease states and immunological phenotypes. In a later genetic analysis, a missense DCLRE1C variant was associated with V-gene and J-gene trimming of TCR beta chains, and the association was replicated in an independent cohort. Linkage disequilibrium might explain the correlated functional status among segregating V segments, but an unknown experimental factor could not be excluded. Cytomegalovirus status was reported to be diagnosed by the classifier with high specificity and sensitivity in both the original and validation cohorts. In a later analysis, most CMV-associated TCR beta chains were found to appear HLA-restricted, with HLA associations seemingly driven largely by CMV exposure. Strong co-occurrence of HLA alleles, especially DR and DQ, made assigning TCR associations to individual alleles difficult. A further reported finding was that TCR beta sequences accurately predicted the HLA-A and HLA-B alleles for most subjects in the first cohort. A group of highly shared sequence variants was considered likely to be a technical artifact of the sequencing pipeline. A later analysis associated 15,000 to 20,000 TCR beta sequences with specific HLA alleles at a false discovery rate of 0.05. Most TCR sequences were seen in very few donors, while some public TCRs were found in many individuals. According to a later analysis, parvovirus B19, influenza, CMV and Epstein-Barr virus appeared linked to several top co-occurrence clusters. Roughly uniform sequencing depth across donors was assumed in presence/absence analyses, although this assumption may not hold.

The protocol used for the library was the immunoSEQ multiplex PCR assay. The multiplex PCR relied on a mix of 60 forward primers for TCR Vbeta segments and 13 reverse primers for TCR Jbeta segments. The CDR3 region of rearranged TCR beta genes was amplified from genomic DNA by a multiplex PCR assay. The amplified TCR beta libraries were sequenced on the Illumina HiSeq System as 87-base-pair reads. The authors' pipeline ran thus. Across the 600 to 700 repertoires, a later analysis counted some 80 million unique TCR beta chains, 9.5 million to 12 million of which were shared by at least two donors. A nearest-neighbor algorithm error-corrected the raw reads and collapsed the reads into unique sequences, merging closely related sequences to remove PCR and sequencing errors. CDR3 sequences were aligned to IMGT reference sequences to assign V, D and J gene segments. For a sequence to be retained, at least a six-nucleotide match to both a V gene segment and a J gene segment was required. Rearrangements were called productive when the CDR3 lacked stop codons and stayed in frame with V and J; all others were non-productive. CDR3 was defined according to IMGT convention as the region running from the second conserved V-encoded cysteine to the conserved J-encoded phenylalanine. Sequences without an unambiguous match to a single V gene segment were excluded from the earlier analysis of over 500 of the donors. In an earlier analysis of several hundred of the donors, V segments were called functional above 56.7% productive rearrangements and were called segregating when the between-donor standard deviation exceeded 5%. A statistical classification framework was built for diagnosing cytomegalovirus status from the catalog of TCR beta chain sequences. A later analysis assigned V and J genes by comparing TCR nucleotide sequences with IMGT/GENE-DB human TR gene sequences. Using the TCRdist pipeline, a later analysis assigned CDR3 sequences along with most-parsimonious VDJ recombination scenarios. In a later analysis, each TCR beta chain was defined by its CDR3 amino acid sequence together with its V-gene family, and reads lacking a unique V-gene family were excluded. To address suspected cross-contamination and a sequencing artifact, a later analysis removed 592 highly shared, low-generation-probability nucleotide sequences. In a later analysis, a clonal expansion index for each public chain was calculated from normalized within-repertoire ranks of inferred template counts. In a later analysis, generation probabilities were computed using a VDJ recombination model fitted to out-of-frame rearrangements, and the results were checked against IGoR. In a later analysis, hypergeometric tests were used to score TCR-TCR, TCR-HLA and TCR-CMV co-occurrence, with a repertoire-size bias correction applied to TCR pairs. A later analysis estimated false discovery rates by permuting HLA or CMV assignments 20 times. In a later analysis, co-occurring TCRs were grouped using DBSCAN, and TCRdist sequence similarity was added for clustering within HLA-allele-positive subsets. Repertoires with fewer than 30,000 or more than 120,000 public chains, plus five repertoires with anomalous nucleotide sharing, were excluded from co-occurrence clustering. Imported from immuneACCESS, the table was reduced by TCRdb to in-frame sequences with V and J called. These copies leave out some clones; in studies compared against another copy, an unresolved V gene accounts for under half, and the cause of the remainder is not known. The V and J calls and clone size are taken from that table; D and trimming were inferred from the DNA. The sample profile shows 150,000 to 200,000 clones; approximately 77% of them were found once. Of the sample, roughly 7.4% falls within the top ten clones.

The receptor was derived from a male donor in good health and CMV-seropositive. The chain is assembled from TRBV7-2 and TRBJ2-3; 8 bases in the junction line up with TRBD1. The sample comprised PBMCs. The CDR3 amino acid sequence is: CASSAGQGGLADTQYF. The bases are TGTGCCAGCAGCGCCGGACAGGGTGGGCTTGCAGATACGCAGTATTTT.